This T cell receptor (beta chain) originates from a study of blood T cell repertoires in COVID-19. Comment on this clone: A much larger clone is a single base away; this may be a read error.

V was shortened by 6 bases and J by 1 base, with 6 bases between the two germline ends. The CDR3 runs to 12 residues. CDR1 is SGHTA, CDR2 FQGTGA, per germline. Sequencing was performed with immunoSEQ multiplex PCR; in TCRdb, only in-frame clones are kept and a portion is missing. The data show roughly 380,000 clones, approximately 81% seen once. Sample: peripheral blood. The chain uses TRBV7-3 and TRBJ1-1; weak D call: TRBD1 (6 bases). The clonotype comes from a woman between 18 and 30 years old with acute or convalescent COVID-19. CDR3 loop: CASRQGNTEAFF. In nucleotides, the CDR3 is TGTGCCAGCAGACAGGGGAACACTGAAGCTTTCTTT.